These 9 T cell receptor beta chains originate from one sample sequenced in a study of prognosis after radiotherapy for stage I lung cancer. It was by two-round multiplex PCR that TCR beta CDR3 was amplified from genomic DNA. Round-one PCR had primers specific to each TRBV and TRBJ gene. TCRdb recomputed calls from the multiplex PCR reads with MiXCR, one row per CDR3 protein. The profile shows fewer than 35,000 distinct CDR3 sequences, 40% to 55% of them singletons. The specimen comprised PBMCs, sampled before or after stereotactic body radiation therapy (not recorded which). Receptors originate from a donor aged 50 or older with non-small cell lung cancer.

This clonotype appeared many times. The rearrangement uses TRBV7-9 and TRBJ2-7, with 12 bases aligning to TRBD2. This CDR3 comprises 16 residues. Looked up from germline, CDR1 is SEHNR and CDR2 is FQNEAQ (reference sequence). Unmatched junction bases numbered 8, after V lost 3 bases and J lost 5 bases. The CDR3, as DNA: TGTGCCAGCAGCTTTGGACTAGCGGGAAATAGGGACGAGCAGTACTTC. As protein: CASSFGLAGNRDEQYF.

With respect to this clonotype: A far larger clone is one base from this, pointing to a likely read error. The chain is built from TRBV7-9 and TRBJ2-5; D gene uncertain. The CDR3 is 14 amino acids. V dropped 6 bases and J dropped 4 bases, with 15 bases sitting between them. From germline, CDR1 is SEHNR and CDR2 FQNEAQ (reference sequence). The CDR3 DNA is TGTGCCAGCAGAGATGGCAGTAACAGAGAGACCCAGTACTTC. This codes for CASRDGSNRETQYF.

This clonotype was seen at least ten times. This rearrangement joins TRBV12-3 or TRBV12-4 to TRBJ2-1; 8 bases are shared with TRBD1. This CDR3 is built from 17 residues. V shed 4 bases and J 7 bases; nucleotides not matched to a gene: 15. The CDR3 protein is CASSSAAGGARENEQFF. DNA of the CDR3: TGTGCCAGCAGTTCAGCGGCAGGGGGCGCGAGGGAAAATGAGCAGTTCTTC.

About this clonotype itself: One base separates it from a far larger clone, so it is likely a read error. The chain employs TRBV7-9 and TRBJ2-5, with 7 bases aligning to TRBD2. The J call may be in error: the DNA end matches TRBJ2-1 better. Germline lookup yields CDR1 SEHNR and CDR2 FQNEAQ (reference sequence). This CDR3 has 15 residues. The CDR3 loop reads CASSPGRRSYNEQFF. The CDR3 nucleotides are TGTGCCAGCAGCCCCGGGAGGAGATCCTACAATGAGCAGTTCTTC.

This clonotype was seen ten or more times. The chain employs TRBV29-1 and TRBJ1-5; D ambiguous. The CDR3 length is 13 residues. Germline loops: CDR1 SQVTM, CDR2 ANQGSEA. V was clipped by 2 bases and J by 3 bases, with 8 bases between them. The CDR3 DNA follows: TGCAGCGTTGAACTCGGACCCAATCAGCCCCAGCATTTT. Protein: CSVELGPNQPQHF.

The chain recombines TRBV6-2 or TRBV6-3 with TRBJ1-6; D call uncertain. Germline CDR1 MNHEY, CDR2 SVGEGT. The CDR3 spans 13 residues. V was trimmed by 4 bases and J by 1 base, leaving 2 bases between them. The CDR3, as DNA: TGTGCCAGCAGTTCTTCCTATAATTCACCCCTCCACTTT. Amino acid sequence: CASSSSYNSPLHF.

This chain links TRBV6-2 or TRBV6-3 with TRBJ2-3; D is unresolved. The ends were cut back, 5 bases at V and 3 bases at J, with 15 bases in the middle. This CDR3 has 15 residues. The V gene's germline CDR1 is MNHEY and CDR2 SVGEGT. CDR3 residues: CASSVEGLGTDTQYF. In nucleotides, the CDR3 is TGTGCCAGCAGTGTCGAAGGGCTCGGGACAGATACGCAGTATTTT.

This clonotype came up many times. The chain employs TRBV5-4 and TRBJ2-1; unclear D gene. This CDR3 comprises 15 residues. Germline V gene data show CDR1 as SGHNT and CDR2 as YYREEE (reference sequence). The ends were cut back, 0 bases at V and 7 bases at J, with 14 bases in the middle. The CDR3 spells CASSLEVVAGNEQFF. The CDR3 region has the DNA TGTGCCAGCAGCTTGGAAGTGGTGGCCGGAAATGAGCAGTTCTTC.

About this clonotype itself: A far larger clone is off by one base, so a read error is likely. The chain is built from TRBV7-6 and TRBJ2-7; D remains unclear. V lost 0 bases to trimming and J lost 2 bases, with 8 bases between them. The CDR3 covers 14 residues. Germline V lookup: CDR1 SGHVS, CDR2 FNYEAQ. CDR3: CASSLAVGPYEQYF. CDR3 coding DNA: TGTGCCAGCAGCTTAGCGGTGGGCCCCTACGAGCAGTACTTC.